The source of this TCR beta chain is a study of CD8 T cells in ankylosing spondylitis. The CDR3 extends over 15 amino acids. The V gene lost 5 bases and the J gene lost 2 bases, with 13 bases spanning the gap. Germline CDR1 reads LNHNV; CDR2 reads YYDKDF (reference sequence). Quantitative barcoded 5'-RACE was used to prepare TCR beta libraries. Via MiXCR, TCRdb re-called the 5' RACE reads, giving one row per CDR3 protein. The data contain roughly 160,000 distinct CDR3 sequences, around 8.9% of them seen just once; the ten biggest clones take up approximately 15%. This clonotype showed up just a few times. The antigen remains unidentified. Study-wide results and limits: According to the report, clones linked to the disease were significantly enriched in matched synovial fluid samples taken from ankylosing spondylitis patients.

This rearrangement joins TRBV15 to TRBJ2-1; D uncertain. This clonotype was obtained from a female donor with ankylosing spondylitis or in good health (not recorded which). Sequenced material: blood, either unsorted or a sorted T cell fraction (not recorded which). Here the CDR3 DNA reads TGTGCCACCAGCCGCCGAGATGGTCCCTACAATGAGCAGTTCTTC. It codes for CATSRRDGPYNEQFF.